This T cell receptor delta chain comes out of a study of gamma-delta T cells after stem cell transplantation (dated by TCRdb to about 2016). V is shortened by 3 bases, J by 9 bases, and the region joining them spans 28 bases. The CDR3 has 17 amino acids, counting the end cysteine and phenylalanine. The kept DNA is CDR3 alone, 51 bases in frame from the first base. CDR1 and CDR2 were assigned from the germline V gene as GEAIGNYY and EKD. This clone was observed a few times. The target of this receptor is not known. It may be a read error: a sequence one base away is much more abundant. Library method: RT-PCR. Sequencing took place on an Illumina MiSeq. Clone calls in TCRdb were regenerated from the public reads with CATT, after which identical DNA sequences shared one row. This sample lists a few thousand delta-chain clones; approximately 3.1% were detected once. The ten largest account for 21% of the sample.

Material: gamma-delta T cells. This TCR was recovered from a human donor. It is not recorded whose cells these are; they may come from a transplant donor. The chain is assembled from TRDV2 and TRDJ1, with a tentative D gene TRDD3 over 6 matching bases. CDR3 sequence: CACDRMGAKLEVKELIF. DNA sequence: TGTGCCTGTGACCGAATGGGGGCTAAGTTAGAAGTTAAAGAACTCATCTTT.